One and the same sample provided the 2 T cell receptor beta chains below, sequenced in a study of blood T cell repertoires in COVID-19. TCRdb's table, derived via immunoSEQ multiplex PCR, lists solely in-frame clones and lacks some. Of roughly 99,000 clones in the sample, roughly 80% are singletons; the top ten hold 4% to 5.5%. Material: peripheral blood. The receptors shown here come from a human donor in a cohort sampled during active COVID-19.

This clone came up a few times. This sequence joins TRBV6-5 and TRBJ1-2; D might be TRBD1 (6 bases). Germline V gene sequence: CDR1 MNHEY, CDR2 SVGAGI. The ends were cut back, 4 bases at V and 1 base at J, with 16 bases in the middle. The CDR3 is 16 amino acids. The CDR3 protein is CASSLGPRGFNYGYTF. The CDR3 DNA sequence: TGTGCCAGCAGTTTGGGACCCAGGGGCTTTAACTATGGCTACACCTTC.

The chain combines TRBV27 with TRBJ2-5, with 11 bases matching TRBD1. The CDR3 extends over 15 amino acids. CDR1 and CDR2 from the germline V gene are MNHEY and SMNVEV (reference sequence). The V and J ends lost 5 bases and 2 bases, in that order; junction bases with no gene match: 4. CDR3 coding DNA: TGTGCCAGCAGTCCCCGGGACAGGGGGCAAGAGACCCAGTACTTC. Its translation is CASSPRDRGQETQYF.